A single sample gave rise to the 26 T cell receptor beta chains below, sequenced in a study of blood T cells in healthy people across ages. A second PCR, run for about 6 to 12 cycles, used a sample-barcoded 5' primer plus a J-beta primer mix. In TCRdb, the 5' RACE reads were re-called with MiXCR into one record per CDR3 protein. The sample has about 1,000,000 distinct CDR3 sequences, 40% to 50% seen once. The specimen was blood. These receptors came from a woman aged 55-70 years in good health.

The rearrangement uses TRBV21-1 and TRBJ1-5; whether TRBD1, the table's D call, matches the DNA was not checked. TRBV21-1 is classified as a pseudogene. The CDR3 has 18 amino acids. The CDR3 spells CASSPGPIRDSWNQPQHF. In DNA, the CDR3 is TGTGCCAGCAGCCCAGGACCTATCCGGGACAGCTGGAATCAGCCCCAGCATTTT.

The rearrangement uses TRBV7-2 and TRBJ1-5; a weak D match, TRBD1 (6 bases). The CDR3 covers 15 residues. V dropped 5 bases and J dropped 3 bases, with 14 bases sitting between them. Germline V gene data show CDR1 as SGHTA and CDR2 as FQGNSA. CDR3 sequence: CASSPLTGYNQPQHF. DNA of the CDR3: TGTGCCAGCAGCCCCCTAACAGGGTACAATCAGCCCCAGCATTTT.

The chain uses TRBV25-1 and TRBJ2-7, with D hard to call. The CDR3 is 15 amino acids. The germline gives CDR1 MGHDK, CDR2 SYGVNS. Trimming shortened V by 1 base and J by 0 bases, and 10 bases separated the two germline ends. As DNA, the CDR3 is TGTGCCAGCAGTGAATCTCGGCGATTCTCCTACGAGCAGTACTTC. Amino acids: CASSESRRFSYEQYF.

The DNA of the CDR3 is TGCGCCAGCAGCTTGTTACTAGCGGGAGAGGGGACCCAGTACTTC. As protein: CASSLLLAGEGTQYF. The V and J genes are TRBV5-1 and TRBJ2-5; 11 nucleotides line up with TRBD2. Germline CDR1 reads SGHRS; CDR2 reads YFSETQ. The CDR3 runs 15 residues. After removal of 1 base from V and 7 bases from J, the junction contained 6 bases not matched to a gene.

The chain recombines TRBV15 with TRBJ2-4, with 9 positions matching TRBD1. The J call is uncertain, as TRBJ2-7 better fits the DNA end. The germline V gene has CDR1 LNHNV and CDR2 YYDKDF (reference sequence). The CDR3 length is 17 residues. CDR3 protein: CATSSLRGTGRPYEQYF. The DNA of the CDR3 is TGTGCCACCAGCAGTCTCCGAGGGACAGGGAGACCCTACGAGCAGTACTTC.

The chain uses TRBV10-3 and TRBJ2-1, with TRBD2 matching 14 bases. The CDR3 is 14 amino acids. V trimming: 7 bases; J trimming: 5 bases; junction bases outside the gene matches: 1. The germline V gene encodes CDR1 ENHRY and CDR2 SYGVKD. The CDR3: CAIKGLAGDNEQFF. Here the CDR3 DNA reads TGTGCCATCAAGGGACTAGCGGGGGACAATGAGCAGTTCTTC.

J is TRBJ2-7 and V is TRBV20-1, with D perhaps matching TRBD1 or TRBD2 (5 bases each). CDR1 DFQATT and CDR2 SNEGSKA come from the germline V gene (reference sequence). The CDR3 is 15 residues long. Trimming removed 0 bases from V and 2 bases from J, with 14 bases in between. DNA for the CDR3: TGCAGTGCTAGAGATCGGGGCGAGGGGACCTACGAGCAGTACTTC. Protein sequence: CSARDRGEGTYEQYF.

This clonotype has more than one count but fewer than ten. The chain uses TRBV7-2 and TRBJ2-1, with D maybe TRBD2 (5 bases). Per the germline V gene, CDR1 is SGHTA and CDR2 is FQGNSA. The V gene lost 5 bases and the J gene lost 5 bases, with 13 bases spanning the gap. The CDR3 totals 14 residues. The CDR3 region has the DNA TGTGCCAGCAGCAGAACGGGGTATCACAATGAGCAGTTCTTC. It yields the protein CASSRTGYHNEQFF. Filled out from reference TRBV7-2 and TRBJ2-1, the complete variable domain reads GAGVSQSPSNKVTEKGKDVELRCDPISGHTALYWYRQSLGQGLEFLIYFQGNSAPDKSGLPSDRFSAERTGGSVSTLTIQRTQQEDSAVYLCASSRTGYHNEQFFGPGTRLTVL.

This chain links TRBV5-5 with TRBJ1-1; D is unresolved. Germline assignment: CDR1 SGHKS and CDR2 YYEKEE (reference sequence). CDR3 length: 15 amino acids. V dropped 0 bases and J dropped 1 base, with 10 bases sitting between them. CDR3 region: CASSLVLNRNTEAFF. The CDR3 DNA reads TGTGCCAGCAGCTTGGTCTTGAACAGGAACACTGAAGCTTTCTTT.

This clonotype was recorded a few times. The chain couples TRBV20-1 to TRBJ1-2, with D maybe TRBD1 (5 bases). Germline V CDR1 and CDR2: DFQATT, SNEGSKA (reference sequence). This CDR3 comprises 16 residues. Trimming left V 0 bases short and J 2 bases short, with 16 bases between. This chain's CDR3 is CSARDPHGGLNYGYTF. CDR3 DNA: TGCAGTGCTAGAGATCCCCACGGGGGACTAAACTATGGCTACACCTTC.

The chain combines TRBV29-1 with TRBJ2-1, with a tentative D call TRBD2 (5 bases). The J call is in doubt because the DNA end fits TRBJ2-7 better. Germline V gene sequence: CDR1 SQVTM, CDR2 ANQGSEA. The CDR3 extends over 14 amino acids. The CDR3 bases are TGCAGCGCCGAGGACTCCGACTCCTACAATGAGCAGTACTTC. Translating gives CSAEDSDSYNEQYF.

This clonotype was counted once. The chain combines TRBV10-2 with TRBJ2-7; TRBD1 might be the D (6 bases). CDR3 length: 13 residues. In germline, CDR1 is WSHSY, CDR2 SAAADI. The V end was cut by 7 bases, the J end by 0 bases, with 10 bases between. The CDR3 here is CASIGTSSYEQYF. CDR3 bases: TGCGCCAGCATTGGGACATCCTCCTACGAGCAGTACTTC.

This chain joins TRBV4-1 and TRBJ2-3; weak D call: TRBD1 (7 bases). V was pared by 1 base and J by 1 base, with 18 bases between. The CDR3 spans 18 residues. Per germline, CDR1 MGHRA and CDR2 YSYEKL. CDR3 nucleotides: TGCGCCAGCAGCCAAGTACCCAACAGGGGAGGCGGCACAGATACGCAGTATTTT. Encoded protein: CASSQVPNRGGGTDTQYF.

This clonotype came up a few times. V is TRBV12-3 or TRBV12-4 and J is TRBJ1-2; unclear D gene. The CDR3 loop spans 13 amino acids. With 6 bases removed from V and 6 bases from J, the gap between germline ends came to 14 bases. The CDR3 loop is CASSSGSTNGYTF. CDR3 nucleotides: TGTGCCAGCAGCTCGGGCAGCACTAATGGCTACACCTTC.

The chain combines TRBV7-2 with TRBJ2-1; D is unclear. This CDR3 contains 11 residues. V lost 5 bases and J lost 13, with 12 bases in between. Germline-derived CDR1 and CDR2 are SGHTA and FQGNSA. The CDR3 nucleotides are TGTGCCAGCAGCCCTCTTGTGTTCCAGTTCTTC. It specifies CASSPLVFQFF.

The chain combines TRBV6-1 with TRBJ2-1, with D possibly being TRBD1 or TRBD2 (5 bases each). Trimming took 6 bases from V and 1 from J, leaving 13 bases between them. Germline CDR1 is MNHNS and CDR2 is SASEGT. CDR3 size: 15 residues. This CDR3 reads CASSREGQSYNEQFF. The DNA of the CDR3 is TGTGCCAGCAGCCGCGAGGGGCAGTCCTACAATGAGCAGTTCTTC.

The gene calls are TRBV27 and TRBJ2-1, with D perhaps TRBD1 (6 bases). Trimming pared 3 bases from V and 10 bases from J, leaving 13 bases between. The CDR3 has 13 amino acids. CDR1 is MNHEY and CDR2 is SMNVEV in the germline V gene (reference sequence). The CDR3 nucleotides are TGTGCCAGCAGTTTGGGGACACCGTACGAGCAGTTCTTC. It specifies CASSLGTPYEQFF.

This sequence joins TRBV28 and TRBJ2-5; perhaps D is TRBD1 or TRBD2 (6 bases each). This CDR3 comprises 15 residues. Germline CDR1 reads MDHEN; CDR2 reads SYDVKM. Deletions cut 5 bases from V and 11 bases from J, with 24 bases between. CDR3 bases: TGTGCCAGCAGTCCCTTGGTGGGGCGGGACAATGAGCAGTACTTC. Translated, it gives CASSPLVGRDNEQYF. The complete variable domain, with remaining parts taken from reference TRBV28 and TRBJ2-5, reads DVKVTQSSRYLVKRTGEKVFLECVQDMDHENMFWYRQDPGLGLRLIYFSYDVKMKEKGDIPEGYSVSREKKERFSLILESASTNQTSMYLCASSPLVGRDNEQYFGPGTRLLVL.

The V gene is TRBV18, the J gene TRBJ2-1; the match to TRBD2 covers 9 bases. The V and J ends lost 4 bases and 6 bases, in that order; junction bases with no gene match: 7. The V gene's germline CDR1 is KGHSH and CDR2 LQKENI. The CDR3 is 15 amino acids. The CDR3 nucleotides are TGTGCCAGCTCACGCCGACTAGCGGAGAGCAATGAGCAGTTCTTC. Translation: CASSRRLAESNEQFF.

The chain employs TRBV27 and TRBJ2-1; D not resolved. Germline CDR1 MNHEY, CDR2 SMNVEV (reference sequence). The CDR3 loop spans 11 amino acids. V gave up 4 bases and J gave up 10 bases, with 8 bases separating them. The CDR3, as DNA: TGTGCCAGCAGTTCTTACTACGAGCAGTTCTTC. As protein: CASSSYYEQFF.

V gene TRBV27 combines with J gene TRBJ2-3; maybe TRBD2 (6 bases). Per the germline V gene, CDR1 is MNHEY and CDR2 is SMNVEV (reference sequence). This CDR3 comprises 18 residues. V was cut by 5 bases and J by 1 base, with 22 bases left in between. CDR3 nucleotide sequence: TGTGCCAGCAGTGCCCGGAGGGGCGTTAGCATGGGCACAGATACGCAGTATTTT. This translates into CASSARRGVSMGTDTQYF.

This clonotype has only a few counts. V and J are TRBV11-1 and TRBJ2-5; tentatively, D is TRBD2 (5 bases). The CDR3 spans 15 residues. V lost 6 bases, J lost 7 bases, and 21 bases lay in between. Germline CDR1 reads SGHAT; CDR2 reads FQDESV (reference sequence). CDR3 in amino acids: CASSSFRSDEGTQYF. The CDR3 DNA is TGTGCCAGCAGTTCGTTCAGGTCGGATGAGGGGACCCAGTACTTC.

The chain carries TRBV5-1 and TRBJ2-5, with TRBD1 matching over 9 bases. Germline trimming cut 4 bases from V and 3 bases from J; bases unmatched to any gene: 7. This CDR3 is built from 15 residues. From germline, CDR1 is SGHRS and CDR2 YFSETQ. CDR3 DNA: TGCGCCAGCAGCGACTCCGGGACAGGGAAAGAGACCCAGTACTTC. It is translated as CASSDSGTGKETQYF.

This chain uses TRBV20-1 with TRBJ2-2; 10 positions agree with TRBD2. This CDR3 is built from 16 residues. Germline V gene lookup returns CDR1 DFQATT and CDR2 SNEGSKA (reference sequence). V shed 6 bases, J shed 4 bases, and the junction held 11 bases outside the gene matches. Here the CDR3 DNA reads TGCAGTGCCACCCCTAGCGGGGGAGTAAGCACCGGGGAGCTGTTTTTT. The encoded protein is CSATPSGGVSTGELFF.

This clonotype was detected many times. The rearrangement joins TRBV5-6 to TRBJ2-3; no definite D call. Trimming left V 4 bases short and J 4 bases short, with 13 bases between. Germline loops: CDR1 SGHDT, CDR2 YYEEEE. This CDR3 contains 14 residues. The DNA for the CDR3 is TGTGCCAGCAGCCCTACGGACGGTTCAGATACGCAGTATTTT. This encodes CASSPTDGSDTQYF.

The chain combines TRBV27 with TRBJ1-5; D gene uncertain. Germline CDR1 reads MNHEY; CDR2 reads SMNVEV (reference sequence). CDR3 length equals 15 residues. Trimming removed 3 bases from V and 5 bases from J, with 14 bases in between. The CDR3 nucleotides are TGTGCCAGCAGTTTCGGGGATGGAAGCTATCAGCCCCAGCATTTT. This sequence encodes CASSFGDGSYQPQHF.